Following are 29 T cell receptor beta chains from one sample sequenced in a study of cytomegalovirus exposure and HLA in healthy donors. Primers: 60 Vbeta forward and 13 Jbeta reverse. Here immunoSEQ multiplex PCR was the method, and the copy in TCRdb shows in-frame clones only, minus some. In the table there are about 130,000 clones, 84% of which are singletons. The sample consisted of PBMCs. These receptors were taken from a middle-aged man in good health and CMV-seronegative.

The chain combines TRBV4-1 with TRBJ2-1; D is uncertain. V was trimmed by 2 bases and J by 4 bases, leaving 12 bases between them. Germline V CDR1 and CDR2: MGHRA, YSYEKL. The CDR3 contains 15 residues. Written as DNA, the CDR3 is TGCGCCAGCAGCCAATCCGACGCGGAATACAATGAGCAGTTCTTC. This encodes CASSQSDAEYNEQFF.

The gene calls are TRBV5-6 and TRBJ2-5; D might be TRBD1 (6 bases). Looked up from germline, CDR1 is SGHDT and CDR2 is YYEEEE. Trimming took 3 bases from V and 5 from J, leaving 11 bases between them. The CDR3 runs to 13 residues. CDR3 sequence (DNA): TGTGCCAGCAGCTACAGGGCCCGCGAGACCCAGTACTTC. Translating gives CASSYRARETQYF.

J is TRBJ2-5 and V is TRBV11-2; D is unclear. CDR3 length: 13 amino acids. Trimming left V 2 bases short and J 4 bases short, with 8 bases between. Germline V CDR1 and CDR2: SGHAT, FQNNGV. The CDR3 DNA is TGTGCCAGCAGCTTACGGGTTCTAGAGACCCAGTACTTC. This gives the protein CASSLRVLETQYF.

The chain links TRBV7-9 to TRBJ1-1; no reliable D call. Trimming left V 4 bases short and J 1 base short, with 4 bases between. In germline, CDR1 is SEHNR, CDR2 FQNEAQ (reference sequence). The CDR3 is 12 residues long. The CDR3, as DNA: TGTGCCAGCAGCTCCTCGAACACTGAAGCTTTCTTT. As protein: CASSSSNTEAFF.

The table lists this clone with a few counts. The chain joins TRBV10-1 to TRBJ2-1; possibly TRBD1 for D (6 bases). This CDR3 region has 13 residues. Germline loops: CDR1 WNHNN, CDR2 SYGVQD (reference sequence). Trimming took 4 bases from V and 9 from J, leaving 13 bases between them. This CDR3 is CASSAQGEGEQFF. The CDR3 DNA reads as TGCGCCAGCAGTGCACAGGGAGAAGGTGAGCAGTTCTTC.

This clone was picked up one time. The gene calls are TRBV5-1 and TRBJ2-1, with TRBD1 identical over 7 bases. The V segment lost 0 bases and the J segment 4 bases; nucleotides outside the gene matches: 1. The CDR3 spans 14 residues. Per germline, CDR1 SGHRS and CDR2 YFSETQ. CDR3 amino acids: CASSLEQGYNEQFF. CDR3 nucleotide sequence: TGCGCCAGCAGCTTGGAACAGGGGTACAATGAGCAGTTCTTC.

Worth noting for this clone: Relative to the germline gene, one junction end is altered; a read error may explain this. The V and J genes are TRBV7-7 and TRBJ2-1, with 11 nucleotides matching TRBD2. From germline, CDR1 is SSHAT and CDR2 FNYEAQ (reference sequence). This CDR3 has 15 residues. The CDR3 here is CASSHNSGGANEQFF. The CDR3 coding sequence is TGTGCTAGCAGCCATAATAGCGGGGGGGCGAATGAGCAGTTCTTC.

A remark on this clone: Compared with germline, one end of the junction differs, possibly owing to a read error. Additional DNA sequences in this sample encode the identical CDR3. This chain uses TRBV7-2 with TRBJ1-6, with D possibly TRBD1 on 5 matching bases. CDR3 length equals 15 residues. The germline V gene has CDR1 SGHTA and CDR2 FQGNSA. The CDR3 DNA reads as TGTGCCAGCAGCTACTTACAGGTGGATAATTCGCCCCTCCACTTT. Its protein product is CASSYLQVDNSPLHF. Full variable domain (outside the CDR3, taken from reference TRBV7-2 and TRBJ1-6): GAGVSQSPSNKVTEKGKDVELRCDPISGHTALYWYRQSLGQGLEFLIYFQGNSAPDKSGLPSDRFSAERTGGSVSTLTIQRTQQEDSAVYLCASSYLQVDNSPLHFGNGTRLTVT.

V and J are TRBV25-1 and TRBJ2-7; D is unclear. The CDR3 sequence is 14 residues long. Germline V gene sequence: CDR1 MGHDK, CDR2 SYGVNS. V gave up 5 bases and J gave up 3 bases, with 14 bases separating them. The CDR3 is CASSTHSLIYEQYF. The CDR3 DNA sequence: TGTGCCAGCAGTACTCATTCCCTGATCTACGAGCAGTACTTC.

This sequence joins TRBV27 and TRBJ2-3, with 10 bases that match TRBD2. This CDR3 region has 14 residues. The germline V gene encodes CDR1 MNHEY and CDR2 SMNVEV (reference sequence). The J segment lost 6 bases and the V segment lost 4 bases, leaving 4 bases of the junction unmatched. The CDR3 loop reads CASSSPGLADTQYF. CDR3 sequence (DNA): TGTGCCAGCAGTTCTCCGGGACTAGCGGATACGCAGTATTTT.

The genes are TRBV6-1 and TRBJ2-7; weak D call: TRBD2 (5 bases). Per the germline V gene, CDR1 is MNHNS and CDR2 is SASEGT. The CDR3 runs 13 residues. Between the trimmed V and J ends, which lost 3 bases and 3 bases, there was a span of 9 bases. CDR3 in DNA: TGTGCCAGCAGTGAGAGGGCGAACTACGAGCAGTACTTC. This sequence encodes CASSERANYEQYF.

V and J are TRBV7-3 and TRBJ2-3, with no clear D. CDR1 SGHTA and CDR2 FQGTGA come from the germline V gene. The length of the CDR3 is 13 residues. The V end was cut by 0 bases, the J end by 4 bases, with 5 bases between. CDR3 sequence: CASSLTQADTQYF. CDR3 coding DNA: TGTGCCAGCAGCTTAACCCAGGCAGATACGCAGTATTTT.

This clone was seen just once. The chain is built from TRBV29-1 and TRBJ2-3; D is possibly TRBD2 (6 bases). The germline V and J ends were trimmed by 5 bases and 4 bases, with 10 bases remaining between them. Germline CDR1 and CDR2: SQVTM and ANQGSEA. CDR3 length: 12 residues. As DNA, the CDR3 is TGCAGCGTTATACCTAGCGCAGATACGCAGTATTTT. Translated: CSVIPSADTQYF.

The V gene is TRBV20-1, the J gene TRBJ2-1; maybe TRBD1 (6 bases). Per the germline V gene, CDR1 is DFQATT and CDR2 is SNEGSKA (reference sequence). This CDR3 has 10 amino acids. V was clipped by 3 bases and J by 10 bases, with 7 bases between them. CDR3 nucleotide sequence: TGCAGTGCTAGGAGGGGGGAGCAGTTCTTC. Amino acid sequence: CSARRGEQFF.

Notes on this clone: The junction does not match germline at one end; this may be a read error. The V call is TRBV7-7, the J call TRBJ2-7, with 10 bases matching TRBD1. The CDR3 contains 14 residues. Germline V gene sequence: CDR1 SSHAT, CDR2 FNYEAQ (reference sequence). The CDR3 loop is CASSLGQGMSEQYF. In DNA, the CDR3 is TGTGCTAGCAGCTTGGGACAGGGGATGAGCGAGCAGTACTTC.

The chain has TRBV5-1 and TRBJ1-1; tentative D call: TRBD1 (6 bases). The CDR3 runs to 14 residues. Trimming left V 3 bases short and J 2 bases short, with 11 bases between. Per germline, CDR1 SGHRS and CDR2 YFSETQ. The CDR3 DNA reads TGCGCCAGCAGCTCATCACAGGGTAACACTGAAGCTTTCTTT. Protein sequence: CASSSSQGNTEAFF. Looking up the rest from reference TRBV5-1 and TRBJ1-1 gives the full variable domain: KAGVTQTPRYLIKTRGQQVTLSCSPISGHRSVSWYQQTPGQGLQFLFEYFSETQRNKGNFPGRFSGRQFSNSRSEMNVSTLELGDSALYLCASSSSQGNTEAFFGQGTRLTVV.

The rearrangement joins TRBV6-5 to TRBJ1-2, with 7 bases matching TRBD1. This CDR3 contains 14 residues. Germline trimming cut 5 bases from V and 6 bases from J; bases unmatched to any gene: 9. Germline loops: CDR1 MNHEY, CDR2 SVGAGI. The CDR3, as DNA: TGTGCCAGCAGTCAACCCGACAGGGTCGATGGCTACACCTTC. It specifies CASSQPDRVDGYTF.

This rearrangement joins TRBV18 to TRBJ2-5; D is possibly TRBD1 (6 bases). The germline V gene encodes CDR1 KGHSH and CDR2 LQKENI. The CDR3 loop spans 13 amino acids. The V and J ends lost 3 bases and 3 bases respectively, with 8 bases between them. The CDR3 here is CASSPPGEETQYF. CDR3 DNA sequence: TGTGCCAGCTCACCCCCAGGGGAAGAGACCCAGTACTTC.

The J gene is TRBJ1-2, the V gene TRBV7-2, with TRBD1 matching over 9 bases. Germline CDR1 reads SGHTA; CDR2 reads FQGNSA. This CDR3 region has 14 residues. With 2 bases clipped from V and 5 bases from J, the junction kept 3 bases outside the gene matches. The CDR3 spells CASSLRDRAYGYTF. The CDR3 DNA reads TGTGCCAGCAGCTTAAGGGACAGGGCGTATGGCTACACCTTC.

In its sample, this clone was seen once. The rearrangement joins TRBV7-9 to TRBJ2-4; TRBD1 agrees at 12 bases. CDR3 length: 17 amino acids. V gave up 1 base and J gave up 2 bases; unmatched junction bases: 3. Germline V gives CDR1 SEHNR, CDR2 FQNEAQ (reference sequence). The DNA for the CDR3 is TGTGCCAGCAGCTTAGGGGGACAGGGGGCATCCAAAAACATTCAGTACTTC. Encoded protein: CASSLGGQGASKNIQYF.

The chain couples TRBV6-1 to TRBJ1-4; a possible D gene is TRBD1 (6 bases). The CDR3 is 14 residues long. Trimming stripped 7 bases from V and 6 bases from J, with 15 bases between. Per germline, CDR1 MNHNS and CDR2 SASEGT. The CDR3 region is CASNLDRVDEKLFF. DNA for the CDR3: TGTGCCAGCAACTTGGACAGAGTCGATGAAAAACTGTTTTTT.

CDR3 sequence (DNA): TGTGCCAGCAGCTGGGACAGGGGCTCCTACGAGCAGTACTTC. It translates to CASSWDRGSYEQYF. This chain uses TRBV5-4 with TRBJ2-7, with TRBD1 matching over 10 bases. Germline CDR1 is SGHNT and CDR2 is YYREEE (reference sequence). This CDR3 region has 14 residues. V dropped 3 bases and J dropped 0; count of bases not matched to a gene: 0.

A few counts support this clone. The chain joins TRBV9 to TRBJ1-4; TRBD1 matches 9 bases. The CDR3 has 15 amino acids. Trimming cost V 0 bases and J 7 bases; bases outside gene matches: 4. Germline V gene lookup returns CDR1 SGDLS and CDR2 YYNGEE. The CDR3 loop reads CASSVGDRESEKLFF. The DNA for the CDR3 is TGTGCCAGCAGCGTAGGGGACAGGGAGAGTGAAAAACTGTTTTTT. Looking up the rest from reference TRBV9 and TRBJ1-4 gives the full variable domain: DSGVTQTPKHLITATGQRVTLRCSPRSGDLSVYWYQQSLDQGLQFLIQYYNGEERAKGNILERFSAQQFPDLHSELNLSSLELGDSALYFCASSVGDRESEKLFFGSGTQLSVL.

The chain combines TRBV6-5 with TRBJ1-6; weak D call: TRBD1 (5 bases). The CDR3 runs to 13 residues. CDR1 MNHEY and CDR2 SVGAGI come from the germline V gene. The V end lost 6 bases, the J end lost 11 bases, and 14 bases lay between the germline ends. DNA for the CDR3: TGTGCCAGCAGACCTGGACACGCCACACCCCTCCACTTT. Amino acids: CASRPGHATPLHF.

This chain joins TRBV9 and TRBJ2-3; 8 bases align to TRBD1. The CDR3 contains 15 residues. Germline V lookup: CDR1 SGDLS, CDR2 YYNGEE. The junction had 4 bases not matched to a gene; V was cut back by 3 bases and J by 1 base. CDR3 nucleotide sequence: TGTGCCAGCAGCGGGCAGGGGGCGGGCACAGATACGCAGTATTTT. It specifies CASSGQGAGTDTQYF.

The sample holds one count of this clone. This rearrangement joins TRBV4-1 to TRBJ2-1, with a possible D match to TRBD1 (5 bases). Looked up from germline, CDR1 is MGHRA and CDR2 is YSYEKL. V dropped 4 bases and J dropped 8 bases, with 18 bases sitting between them. There are 15 residues in the CDR3. The CDR3 is CASSRPPPRADEQFF. As DNA, the CDR3 is TGCGCCAGCAGCCGCCCCCCGCCCAGGGCGGATGAGCAGTTCTTC.

About this clone itself: The junction differs from germline at one of its ends, possibly a read error. The rearrangement joins TRBV7-7 to TRBJ1-4; tentatively, D is TRBD1 (5 bases). This CDR3 has 14 residues. Germline-derived CDR1 and CDR2 are SSHAT and FNYEAQ (reference sequence). The CDR3 nucleotides are TGTGCTAGCAGCCCAAGAATAGACAGTGAAAAACTGTTTTTT. Its translation is CASSPRIDSEKLFF.

The V and J genes are TRBV7-2 and TRBJ2-7, with D unclear. From germline, CDR1 is SGHTA and CDR2 FQGNSA. This CDR3 spans 11 amino acids. V gave up 2 bases and J gave up 6 bases, with 5 bases separating them. DNA of the CDR3: TGTGCCAGCAGCTTATTCGGCGAGCAGTACTTC. The encoded protein is CASSLFGEQYF. The whole variable domain, remainder taken from reference TRBV7-2 and TRBJ2-7, is GAGVSQSPSNKVTEKGKDVELRCDPISGHTALYWYRQSLGQGLEFLIYFQGNSAPDKSGLPSDRFSAERTGGSVSTLTIQRTQQEDSAVYLCASSLFGEQYFGPGTRLTVT.

The genes are TRBV30 and TRBJ2-2, with 10 positions matching TRBD2. The CDR3 spans 16 residues. Germline values: CDR1 GTSNPN, CDR2 SVGIG (reference sequence). With 1 base clipped from V and 4 bases from J, the junction kept 6 bases outside the gene matches. CDR3: CAWSARTSGRTGELFF. CDR3 DNA sequence: TGTGCCTGGAGTGCTAGGACTAGCGGCCGCACCGGGGAGCTGTTTTTT.